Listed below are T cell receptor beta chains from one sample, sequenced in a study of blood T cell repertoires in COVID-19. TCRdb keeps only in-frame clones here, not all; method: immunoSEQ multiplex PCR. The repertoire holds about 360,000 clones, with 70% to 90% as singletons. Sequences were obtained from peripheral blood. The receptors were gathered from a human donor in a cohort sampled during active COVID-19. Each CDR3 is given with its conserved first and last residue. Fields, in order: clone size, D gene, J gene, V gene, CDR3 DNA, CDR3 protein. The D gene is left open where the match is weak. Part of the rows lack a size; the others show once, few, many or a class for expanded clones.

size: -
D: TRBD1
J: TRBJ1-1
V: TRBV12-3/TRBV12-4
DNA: TGTGCCAGCAGTCCACAGGGGGCCACTGAAGCTTTCTTT
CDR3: CASSPQGATEAFF

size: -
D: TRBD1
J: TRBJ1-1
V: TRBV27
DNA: TGTGCCAGCAGTTTATGGACAGGATCAAATGAAGCTTTCTTT
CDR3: CASSLWTGSNEAFF

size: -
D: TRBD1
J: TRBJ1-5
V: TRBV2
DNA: TGTGCCAGCAATCAGGACAGGGGAGGGGATCAGCCCCAGCATTTT
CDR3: CASNQDRGGDQPQHF

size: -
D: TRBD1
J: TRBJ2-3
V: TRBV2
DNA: TGTGCCAGCTCACAGGGGACAGATACGCAGTATTTT
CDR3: CASSQGTDTQYF

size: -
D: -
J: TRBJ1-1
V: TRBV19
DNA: TGTGCCAGTAGCAGTACAGTGAACACTGAAGCTTTCTTT
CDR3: CASSSTVNTEAFF

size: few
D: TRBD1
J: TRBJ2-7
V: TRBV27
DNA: TGTGCCAGCAGAGTGACAGGGTCTACCTACGAGCAGTACTTC
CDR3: CASRVTGSTYEQYF

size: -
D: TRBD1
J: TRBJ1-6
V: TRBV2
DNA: TGTGCCACCCGACAGGGATCGGGGTCACCCCTCCACTTT
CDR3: CATRQGSGSPLHF

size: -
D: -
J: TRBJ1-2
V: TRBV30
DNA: TGTGCCTGGAGGAACAGGGTGAGCTATGGCTACACCTTC
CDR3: CAWRNRVSYGYTF

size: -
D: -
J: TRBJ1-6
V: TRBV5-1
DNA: TGCGCCAGCAGCTTGGAACGGGGAAACCTTTCACCCCTCCACTTT
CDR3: CASSLERGNLSPLHF

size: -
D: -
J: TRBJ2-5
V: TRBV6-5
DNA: TGTGCCAGCAGATATAGCGGTTCCAAAGAGACCCAGTACTTC
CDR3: CASRYSGSKETQYF

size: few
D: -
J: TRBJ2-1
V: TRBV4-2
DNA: TGTGCCAGCAGCCAAGATAATAGGATGGAGGGGGCTCTAGGAAATGAGCAGTTCTTC
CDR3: CASSQDNRMEGALGNEQFF

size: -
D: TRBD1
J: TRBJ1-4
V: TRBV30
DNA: TGTGCCTGTTCTACAGGGGGAGGGGAAAAACTGTTTTTT
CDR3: CACSTGGGEKLFF

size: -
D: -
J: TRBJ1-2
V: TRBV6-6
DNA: TGTGCCAGCAGTTACGGGAAGGAGGGATCGGATGGCTACACCTTC
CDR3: CASSYGKEGSDGYTF

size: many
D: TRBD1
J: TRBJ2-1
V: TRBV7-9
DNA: TGTGCCAGCAGCTTCCCTCCACAGGGGGCGAGGGATGAGCAGTTCTTC
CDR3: CASSFPPQGARDEQFF